The source of this T cell receptor beta chain is a study of control samples from healthy donors and cancer patients. Sequenced by immunoSEQ multiplex PCR; TCRdb stores in-frame clones only, minus some. Of 230,000 or so clones in the sample, 85% to 95% were seen once. The CDR3 contains 14 residues. Germline CDR1 PRHDT, CDR2 FYEKMQ (reference sequence). The V end lost 4 bases, the J end lost 2 bases, and 10 bases lay between the germline ends. The TCR was taken from a man in his fifties or sixties in good health. The chain employs TRBV13 and TRBJ2-3; perhaps D is TRBD1 or TRBD2 (5 bases each). The sequencing input was blood. The CDR3 region has the DNA TGTGCCAGCAGCTCTAGGGGAGTCACAGATACGCAGTATTTT. Amino acids: CASSSRGVTDTQYF.